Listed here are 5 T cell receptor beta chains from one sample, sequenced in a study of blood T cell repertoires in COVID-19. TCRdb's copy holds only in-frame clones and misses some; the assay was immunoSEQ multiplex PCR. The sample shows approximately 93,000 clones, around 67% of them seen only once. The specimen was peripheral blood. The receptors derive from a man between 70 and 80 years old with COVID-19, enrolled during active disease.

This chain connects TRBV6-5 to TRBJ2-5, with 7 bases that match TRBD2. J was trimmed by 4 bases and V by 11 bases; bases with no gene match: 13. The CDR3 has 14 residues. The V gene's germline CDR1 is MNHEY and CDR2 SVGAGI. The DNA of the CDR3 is TGTGCCGCCTCCCGCTCGGGGGGAGGAGAGACCCAGTACTTC. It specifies CAASRSGGGETQYF.

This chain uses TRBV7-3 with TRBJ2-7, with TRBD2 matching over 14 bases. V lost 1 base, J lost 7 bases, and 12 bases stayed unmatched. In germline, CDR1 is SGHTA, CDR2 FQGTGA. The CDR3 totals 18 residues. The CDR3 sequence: CASSLNGLAGGGGVEQYF. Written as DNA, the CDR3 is TGTGCCAGCAGCTTAAACGGACTAGCGGGAGGTGGAGGTGTTGAGCAGTACTTC. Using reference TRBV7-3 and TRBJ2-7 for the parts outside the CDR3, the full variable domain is GAGVSQTPSNKVTEKGKYVELRCDPISGHTALYWYRQSLGQGPEFLIYFQGTGAADDSGLPNDRFFAVRPEGSVSTLKIQRTERGDSAVYLCASSLNGLAGGGGVEQYFGPGTRLTVT.

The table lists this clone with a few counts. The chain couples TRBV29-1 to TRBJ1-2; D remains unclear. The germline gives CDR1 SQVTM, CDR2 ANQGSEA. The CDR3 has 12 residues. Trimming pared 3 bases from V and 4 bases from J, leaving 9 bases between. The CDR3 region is CSVEQNLYGYTF. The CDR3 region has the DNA TGCAGCGTTGAGCAGAACCTCTATGGCTACACCTTC.

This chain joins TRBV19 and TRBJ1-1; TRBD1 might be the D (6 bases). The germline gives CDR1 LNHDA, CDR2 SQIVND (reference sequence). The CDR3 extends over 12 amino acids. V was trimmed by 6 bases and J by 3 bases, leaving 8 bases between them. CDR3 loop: CASRRTDTEAFF. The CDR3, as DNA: TGTGCCAGTAGAAGGACAGACACTGAAGCTTTCTTT.

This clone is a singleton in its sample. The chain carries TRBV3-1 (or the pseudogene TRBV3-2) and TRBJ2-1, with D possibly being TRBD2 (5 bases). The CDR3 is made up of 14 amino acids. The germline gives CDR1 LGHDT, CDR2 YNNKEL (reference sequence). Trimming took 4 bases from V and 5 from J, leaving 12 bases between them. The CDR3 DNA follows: TGTGCCAGCAGCCTTCGGACTGTAAACAATGAGCAGTTCTTC. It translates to CASSLRTVNNEQFF.